The TCR beta chain described here comes from a study of CD8+ T cells in alopecia areata. As for the study in general: The protocol delivered tofacitinib for 6 to 18 months, then withdrew it for 6 months.

Overall study findings and caveats: In lesional scalp, particularly from alopecia totalis/universalis, clonality was higher than in normal scalp.

A word on this clone: Antigen: not known.

Investigators isolated RNA and reverse transcribed it into cDNA to act as the sequencing template. The table came from immunoSEQ multiplex PCR; TCRdb's copy has only in-frame clones and leaves some out. The sample consists of 140,000 to 150,000 clones, about 47% of them appearing once. Punch biopsies of lesional scalp, plus peripheral blood, were taken from alopecia areata patients. The CDR3 sequence is 11 residues long. Germline V gene lookup returns CDR1 SEHNR and CDR2 FQNEAQ (reference sequence). V was trimmed by 5 bases and J by 6 bases, leaving 7 bases between them. Specimen: CD4+ T cells sorted from blood, collected at week 0. The TCR sequence derives from a human donor with alopecia areata. This sequence joins TRBV7-9 and TRBJ2-5; D is unclear. DNA for the CDR3: TGTGCCAGCAGCGAAGGGCAGACCCAGTACTTC. It encodes CASSEGQTQYF.